A single sample is the source of the 27 T cell receptor beta chains below, sequenced in a study of blood T cell repertoires in COVID-19. TCRdb keeps only in-frame clones here, not all; method: immunoSEQ multiplex PCR. In the table there are fewer than 400,000 clones, approximately 88% of which are singletons. Sequenced material: PBMCs or T cells enriched from blood (not recorded which). These receptors came from a woman between 18 and 30 years old who had recovered from COVID-19.

The genes are TRBV11-2 and TRBJ2-1; D call uncertain. The V gene's germline CDR1 is SGHAT and CDR2 FQNNGV. Trimming removed 4 bases from V and 3 bases from J, with 7 bases in between. The CDR3 runs 13 residues. The CDR3: CASSSFFYNEQFF. Written as DNA, the CDR3 is TGTGCCAGCAGCTCTTTTTTCTACAATGAGCAGTTCTTC.

V and J are TRBV6-5 and TRBJ1-6; no clear D gene. Trimming took 6 bases from V and 8 from J, leaving 14 bases between them. Germline assignment: CDR1 MNHEY and CDR2 SVGAGI. The CDR3 sequence is 14 residues long. As DNA, the CDR3 is TGTGCCAGCAGCCTAACAGAGATGGATTCACCCCTCCACTTT. Protein: CASSLTEMDSPLHF.

The chain employs TRBV5-1 and TRBJ2-1; 10 bases match TRBD2. Germline lookup yields CDR1 SGHRS and CDR2 YFSETQ. The V and J ends lost 4 bases and 6 bases, in that order; junction bases with no gene match: 10. This CDR3 comprises 16 residues. For the CDR3, the DNA is TGCGCCAGCAGCCTCTTTGAGCGGGAGGGGAGCAATGAGCAGTTCTTC. Its protein is CASSLFEREGSNEQFF.

This chain links TRBV29-1 with TRBJ1-2, with D hard to call. The CDR3 has 14 amino acids. Germline V gene sequence: CDR1 SQVTM, CDR2 ANQGSEA. V lost 4 bases, J lost 0 bases, and 12 bases lay in between. CDR3 residues: CSVGPGSTNYGYTF. The CDR3 coding sequence is TGCAGCGTTGGGCCGGGTTCCACTAACTATGGCTACACCTTC.

V is TRBV20-1 and J is TRBJ2-3; no reliable D call. V was trimmed by 5 bases and J by 5 bases, leaving 8 bases between them. Germline CDR1 and CDR2: DFQATT and SNEGSKA (reference sequence). The CDR3 contains 11 residues. CDR3 sequence: CSAPSVDTQYF. The CDR3 DNA sequence: TGCAGTGCTCCATCGGTAGATACGCAGTATTTT.

The rearrangement uses TRBV29-1 and TRBJ1-3; TRBD1 aligns across 11 bases. Trimming took 1 base from V and 3 from J; bases not matched to a gene: 2. Per germline, CDR1 SQVTM and CDR2 ANQGSEA. The CDR3 is 15 residues long. The CDR3 DNA reads TGCAGCGTTGAAGCGGACAGGGGGCTTGGAAACACCATATATTTT. It encodes CSVEADRGLGNTIYF.

J is TRBJ2-1 and V is TRBV27; D is possibly TRBD1 (6 bases). Between the trimmed V and J ends, which lost 5 bases and 6 bases, there was a span of 17 bases. From germline, CDR1 is MNHEY and CDR2 SMNVEV (reference sequence). This CDR3 comprises 15 residues. The CDR3 DNA reads TGTGCCAGCAGTGTCCGGACAGCTACTGGCAATGAGCAGTTCTTC. It encodes CASSVRTATGNEQFF.

The chain has TRBV19 and TRBJ2-3; maybe TRBD1 (5 bases). The V gene lost 5 bases and the J gene lost 8 bases, with 11 bases spanning the gap. Germline V gene sequence: CDR1 LNHDA, CDR2 SQIVND (reference sequence). This CDR3 is 12 amino acids long. The CDR3 DNA reads TGTGCCAGTAGTGGGGCCCGAGGTACGCAGTATTTT. This codes for CASSGARGTQYF.

V is TRBV7-2 and J is TRBJ2-1; the D is unclear. V gave up 3 bases and J gave up 5 bases, with 8 bases separating them. CDR3 length equals 13 residues. Germline values: CDR1 SGHTA, CDR2 FQGNSA. CDR3 sequence reads: CASSFTGNNEQFF. For the CDR3, the DNA is TGTGCCAGCAGCTTTACCGGTAACAATGAGCAGTTCTTC.

The rearrangement links TRBV9 to TRBJ2-7, with a possible D match to TRBD1 (6 bases). This CDR3 has 15 amino acids. Germline CDR1 SGDLS, CDR2 YYNGEE. The ends were cut back, 0 bases at V and 0 bases at J, with 10 bases in the middle. This chain's CDR3 is CASSVEGTSSYEQYF. The CDR3, as DNA: TGTGCCAGCAGCGTAGAAGGGACAAGCTCCTACGAGCAGTACTTC.

The chain employs TRBV11-3 and TRBJ1-2, with TRBD1 matching over 8 bases. Germline-derived CDR1 and CDR2 are SGHNT and YENEEA. The CDR3 covers 17 residues. V trimming: 5 bases; J trimming: 2 bases; junction bases outside the gene matches: 13. CDR3 residues: CASSISPTDRANYGYTF. As DNA, the CDR3 is TGTGCCAGCAGCATTTCCCCGACGGACAGGGCGAACTATGGCTACACCTTC.

The chain links TRBV2 to TRBJ1-6; 8 positions agree with TRBD1. J lost 5 bases, V lost 5 bases, and 8 bases had no gene match. CDR1 and CDR2 (germline): SNHLY, FYNNEI. The CDR3 contains 16 residues. This chain's CDR3 is CASSIWTGMDNSPLHF. CDR3 coding DNA: TGTGCCAGCAGTATATGGACAGGGATGGATAATTCACCCCTCCACTTT.

The V call is TRBV13, the J call TRBJ1-2; D is perhaps TRBD1 (6 bases). The V and J ends lost 5 bases and 0 bases respectively, with 13 bases between them. The CDR3 contains 15 residues. Germline lookup yields CDR1 PRHDT and CDR2 FYEKMQ (reference sequence). The CDR3 DNA follows: TGTGCCAGCAGCCAAACAGGGTACTCTAACTATGGCTACACCTTC. Protein: CASSQTGYSNYGYTF.

This rearrangement joins TRBV30 to TRBJ2-1, with 15 bases identical to TRBD2. V dropped 7 bases and J dropped 9; count of bases not matched to a gene: 7. Germline assignment: CDR1 GTSNPN and CDR2 SVGIG (reference sequence). The CDR3 covers 14 residues. In DNA form, the CDR3 reads TGTGCCTTGGGACTAGCGGGGGGTTATATTGAGCAGTTCTTC. As protein: CALGLAGGYIEQFF.

The J gene is TRBJ2-7, the V gene TRBV19; 11 nucleotides line up with TRBD1. The CDR3 covers 18 residues. The germline gives CDR1 LNHDA, CDR2 SQIVND (reference sequence). Losses at the gene ends were 1 base for V and 6 bases for J; bases not matched to a gene: 14. CDR3 region: CASSIGWDRGILVSEQYF. The DNA for the CDR3 is TGTGCCAGTAGTATAGGATGGGACAGGGGGATTTTGGTCAGCGAGCAGTACTTC.

The chain has TRBV30 and TRBJ1-2; D remains ambiguous. This CDR3 spans 11 amino acids. Per the germline V gene, CDR1 is GTSNPN and CDR2 is SVGIG (reference sequence). V was pared by 4 bases and J by 3 bases, with 6 bases between. The CDR3 is CAWKEDYGYTF. Written as DNA, the CDR3 is TGTGCCTGGAAGGAGGACTATGGCTACACCTTC.

This clone came up many times. The rearrangement joins TRBV11-2 to TRBJ2-3; the match to TRBD2 covers 11 bases. The junction had 0 bases not matched to a gene; V was cut back by 3 bases and J by 4 bases. Germline lookup yields CDR1 SGHAT and CDR2 FQNNGV. The CDR3 runs to 14 residues. The CDR3 DNA follows: TGTGCCAGCAGCTTGGGACTAGCGGCAGATACGCAGTATTTT. It translates to CASSLGLAADTQYF.

This clone was observed a handful of times. CDR3 sequence (DNA): TGCGCCAGCAGTCCGGACAGTCCCTACGAGCAGTACTTC. Its protein is CASSPDSPYEQYF. The rearrangement uses TRBV5-1 and TRBJ2-7; perhaps TRBD1 as D (6 bases). Deletions cut 5 bases from V and 2 bases from J, with 11 bases between. The germline CDR1 and CDR2 sequences are SGHRS and YFSETQ. CDR3 length equals 13 residues.

The J gene is TRBJ1-2, the V gene TRBV6-5; no clear D gene. This CDR3 has 14 amino acids. Trimming left V 5 bases short and J 2 bases short, with 12 bases between. Germline values: CDR1 MNHEY, CDR2 SVGAGI. The CDR3 spells CASSPTILNYGYTF. CDR3 nucleotide sequence: TGTGCCAGCAGTCCTACGATACTGAACTATGGCTACACCTTC.

The rearrangement links TRBV27 to TRBJ2-5, with a possible D match to TRBD1 (5 bases). Germline CDR1 MNHEY, CDR2 SMNVEV (reference sequence). The CDR3 runs 14 residues. Trimming took 0 bases from V and 1 from J, leaving 6 bases between them. The CDR3 sequence: CASSLSTAQETQYF. The CDR3, as DNA: TGTGCCAGCAGTTTATCGACAGCCCAAGAGACCCAGTACTTC.

This chain links TRBV28 with TRBJ2-1; maybe TRBD2 (6 bases). The germline gives CDR1 MDHEN, CDR2 SYDVKM. The CDR3 length is 15 residues. V was trimmed by 6 bases and J by 3 bases, leaving 15 bases between them. The CDR3 protein is CASRMRDTIYNEQFF. CDR3 sequence (DNA): TGTGCCAGCAGAATGCGGGATACGATCTACAATGAGCAGTTCTTC. Looking up the rest from reference TRBV28 and TRBJ2-1 gives the full variable domain: DVKVTQSSRYLVKRTGEKVFLECVQDMDHENMFWYRQDPGLGLRLIYFSYDVKMKEKGDIPEGYSVSREKKERFSLILESASTNQTSMYLCASRMRDTIYNEQFFGPGTRLTVL.

This clone came up a few times. V and J are TRBV28 and TRBJ1-3; no clear D. This CDR3 has 15 residues. The germline V and J ends were trimmed by 3 bases and 0 bases, with 9 bases remaining between them. Germline assignment: CDR1 MDHEN and CDR2 SYDVKM. CDR3 amino acids: CASSFPPPSGNTIYF. In DNA, the CDR3 is TGTGCCAGCAGTTTCCCCCCTCCCTCTGGAAACACCATATATTTT.

The chain carries TRBV15 and TRBJ1-2, with D unclear. With 0 bases removed from V and 1 base from J, the gap between germline ends came to 12 bases. The CDR3 extends over 16 amino acids. CDR1 and CDR2 from the germline V gene are LNHNV and YYDKDF (reference sequence). CDR3 region: CATSRDYGVDNYGYTF. CDR3 coding DNA: TGTGCCACCAGCAGAGATTACGGGGTGGATAACTATGGCTACACCTTC.

The chain carries TRBV6-5 and TRBJ2-3; 11 bases agree with TRBD2. CDR1 is MNHEY, CDR2 SVGAGI, per germline. This CDR3 region has 16 residues. The V segment lost 2 bases and the J segment 3 bases; nucleotides outside the gene matches: 4. The CDR3 coding sequence is TGTGCCAGCAGTTACGTCGTAGCGGGAGGGACAGATACGCAGTATTTT. Translation gives CASSYVVAGGTDTQYF.

The V and J genes are TRBV9 and TRBJ2-3; maybe TRBD2 (5 bases). CDR3 length: 15 amino acids. The germline V gene encodes CDR1 SGDLS and CDR2 YYNGEE. Trimming removed 0 bases from V and 3 bases from J, with 11 bases in between. CDR3 sequence (DNA): TGTGCCAGCAGCGTAGAGAGGGATCGGACAGATACGCAGTATTTT. Protein product: CASSVERDRTDTQYF.

This clone showed up just a few times. The chain carries TRBV12-3 or TRBV12-4 and TRBJ1-6; possibly TRBD1 for D (5 bases). V lost 7 bases and J 9 bases, leaving 13 bases between the germline ends. This CDR3 is 13 amino acids long. CDR3: CASTPRGFSPLHF. CDR3 DNA: TGTGCCAGCACCCCCCGGGGGTTTTCACCCCTCCACTTT.

The CDR3 bases are TGTGCCAGCAGCTTAGGCGCTTGGTACGAGCAGTACTTC. Residues: CASSLGAWYEQYF. The chain combines TRBV11-3 with TRBJ2-7; no clear D gene. The V and J ends lost 1 base and 4 bases respectively, with 8 bases between them. There are 13 residues in the CDR3. Germline assignment: CDR1 SGHNT and CDR2 YENEEA.